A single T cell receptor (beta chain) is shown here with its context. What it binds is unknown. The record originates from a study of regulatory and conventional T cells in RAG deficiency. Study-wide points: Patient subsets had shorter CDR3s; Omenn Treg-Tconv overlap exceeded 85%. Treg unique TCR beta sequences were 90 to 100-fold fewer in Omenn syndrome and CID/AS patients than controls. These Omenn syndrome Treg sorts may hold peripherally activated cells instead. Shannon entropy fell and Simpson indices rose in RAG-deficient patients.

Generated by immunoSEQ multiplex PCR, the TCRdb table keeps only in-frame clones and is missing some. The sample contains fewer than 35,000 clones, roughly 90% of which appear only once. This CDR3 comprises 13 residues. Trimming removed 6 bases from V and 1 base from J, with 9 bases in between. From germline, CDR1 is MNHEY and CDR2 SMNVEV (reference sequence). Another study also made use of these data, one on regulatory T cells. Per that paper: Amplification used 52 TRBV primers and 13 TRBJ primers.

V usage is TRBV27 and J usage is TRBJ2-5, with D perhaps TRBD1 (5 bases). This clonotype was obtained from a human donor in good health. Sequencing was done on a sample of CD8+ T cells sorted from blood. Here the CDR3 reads CASRNQGQETQYF. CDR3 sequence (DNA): TGTGCCAGCAGAAACCAGGGCCAAGAGACCCAGTACTTC.